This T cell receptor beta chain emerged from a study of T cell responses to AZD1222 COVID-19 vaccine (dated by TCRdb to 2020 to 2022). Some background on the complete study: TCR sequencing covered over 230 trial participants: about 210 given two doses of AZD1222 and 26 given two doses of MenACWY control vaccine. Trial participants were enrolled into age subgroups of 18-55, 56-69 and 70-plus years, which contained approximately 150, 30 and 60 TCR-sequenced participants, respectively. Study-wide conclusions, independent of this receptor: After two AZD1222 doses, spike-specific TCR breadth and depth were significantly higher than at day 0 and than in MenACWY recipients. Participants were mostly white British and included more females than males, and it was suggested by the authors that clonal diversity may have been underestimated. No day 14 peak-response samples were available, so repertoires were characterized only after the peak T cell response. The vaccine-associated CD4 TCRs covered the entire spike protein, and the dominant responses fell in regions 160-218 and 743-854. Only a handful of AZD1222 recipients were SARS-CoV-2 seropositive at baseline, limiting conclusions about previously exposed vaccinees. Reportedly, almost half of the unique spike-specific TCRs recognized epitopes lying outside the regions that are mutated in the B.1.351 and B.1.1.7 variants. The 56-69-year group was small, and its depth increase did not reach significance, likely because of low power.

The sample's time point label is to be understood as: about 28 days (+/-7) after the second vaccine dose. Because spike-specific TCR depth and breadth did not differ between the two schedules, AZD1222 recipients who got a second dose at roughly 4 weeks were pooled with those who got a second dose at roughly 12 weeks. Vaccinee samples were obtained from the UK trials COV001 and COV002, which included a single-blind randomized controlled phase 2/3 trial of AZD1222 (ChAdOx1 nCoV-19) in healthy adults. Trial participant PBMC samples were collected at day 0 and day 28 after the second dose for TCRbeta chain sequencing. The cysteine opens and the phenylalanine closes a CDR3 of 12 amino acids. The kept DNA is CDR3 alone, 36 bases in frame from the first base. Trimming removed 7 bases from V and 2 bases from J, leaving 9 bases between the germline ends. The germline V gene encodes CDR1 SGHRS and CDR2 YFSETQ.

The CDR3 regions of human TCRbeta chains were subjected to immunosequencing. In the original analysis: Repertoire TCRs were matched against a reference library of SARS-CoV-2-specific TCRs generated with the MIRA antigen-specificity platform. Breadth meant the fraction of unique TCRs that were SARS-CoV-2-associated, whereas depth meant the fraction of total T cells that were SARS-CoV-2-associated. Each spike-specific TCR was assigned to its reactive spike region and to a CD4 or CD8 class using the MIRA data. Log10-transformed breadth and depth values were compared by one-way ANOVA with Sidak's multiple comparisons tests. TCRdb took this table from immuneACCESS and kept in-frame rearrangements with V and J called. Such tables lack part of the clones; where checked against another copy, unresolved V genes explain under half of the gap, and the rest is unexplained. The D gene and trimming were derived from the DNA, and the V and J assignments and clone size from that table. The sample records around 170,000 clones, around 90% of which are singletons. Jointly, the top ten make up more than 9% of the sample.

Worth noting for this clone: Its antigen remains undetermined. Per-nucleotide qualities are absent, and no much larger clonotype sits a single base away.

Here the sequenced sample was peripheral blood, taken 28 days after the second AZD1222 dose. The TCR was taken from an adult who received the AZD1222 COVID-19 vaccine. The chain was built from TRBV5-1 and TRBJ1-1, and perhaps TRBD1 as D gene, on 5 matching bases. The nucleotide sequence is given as TGCGCCAGCGGCCAGGGAAACACTGAAGCTTTCTTT. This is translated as CASGQGNTEAFF.